This T cell receptor beta chain was obtained from a study of blood T cell repertoires in COVID-19. Sequenced by immunoSEQ multiplex PCR; TCRdb stores in-frame clones only, minus some. This sample has some 180,000 clones, with approximately 85% found just once. V gave up 0 bases and J gave up 0 bases, with 11 bases separating them. Germline V gene sequence: CDR1 SGHRS, CDR2 YFSETQ. The CDR3 length is 16 residues. The chain recombines TRBV5-1 with TRBJ2-3; no reliable D call. Sequencing was done on a sample of peripheral blood. The sequence derives from an older woman with acute or convalescent COVID-19. The CDR3 bases are TGCGCCAGCAGCTTGGTGGCGCGGAGTAGCACAGATACGCAGTATTTT. Translating it yields CASSLVARSSTDTQYF.